One and the same sample provided the 30 T cell receptor beta chains below, sequenced in a study of blood T cells in healthy people across ages. Primers used in a second PCR of roughly 7 to 12 cycles were a sample-barcoded 5' primer and a J-beta primer mix. Via MiXCR, TCRdb re-called the 5' RACE reads, giving one row per CDR3 protein. The sample lists 1 million or so distinct CDR3 sequences, over 35% seen once, with approximately 19% in the top ten. Sequencing was carried out using blood. Every receptor here comes from a woman aged 55-70 years in good health.

The chain's CDR3 is CASSFAGGVETQFF. In DNA form, the CDR3 reads TGTGCCAGCAGCTTTGCAGGGGGCGTGGAGACCCAGTTCTTC. The genes are TRBV11-1 and TRBJ2-5; 8 nucleotides line up with TRBD1. The assigned J gene may be wrong: the sequence end matches TRBJ2-1 better. The CDR3 has 14 residues. Germline CDR1 reads SGHAT; CDR2 reads FQDESV (reference sequence).

This clonotype occurred a few times. The J gene is TRBJ2-1, the V gene TRBV27, with 8 bases lining up with TRBD2. Germline assignment: CDR1 MNHEY and CDR2 SMNVEV (reference sequence). With 3 bases clipped from V and 10 bases from J, the junction kept 11 bases outside the gene matches. The CDR3 runs 15 residues. CDR3 in DNA: TGTGCCAGCAGTTTGACTAGCGACCGAGGGGGGGAGCAGTTCTTC. Protein: CASSLTSDRGGEQFF.

This clonotype showed up just a few times. The chain couples TRBV10-2 to TRBJ2-3; TRBD2 aligns across 9 bases. The CDR3 loop spans 15 amino acids. V was clipped by 4 bases and J by 5 bases; unmatched bases: 7. CDR1 and CDR2 (germline): WSHSY, SAAADI. DNA for the CDR3: TGCGCCAGCAGTGTAGGTAGCGGGAGTGGAGATACGCAGTATTTT. This codes for CASSVGSGSGDTQYF.

The rearrangement uses TRBV15 and TRBJ1-2; D uncertain. CDR3 length equals 15 residues. Trimming cost V 0 bases and J 7 bases, with 15 bases left between them. The germline CDR1 and CDR2 sequences are LNHNV and YYDKDF (reference sequence). DNA of the CDR3: TGTGCCACCAGCAGAGATCGCACGGTTGGAGCTGGCTACACCTTC. This translates into CATSRDRTVGAGYTF.

J is TRBJ1-5 and V is TRBV19; D gene unclear. This CDR3 contains 15 residues. Germline CDR1 LNHDA, CDR2 SQIVND (reference sequence). V shed 7 bases and J shed 5 bases, with 18 bases lying between them. The CDR3 is CASTPRRVLDQPQHF. The CDR3 DNA is TGTGCCAGTACCCCGCGACGGGTCCTTGATCAGCCCCAGCATTTT. Full variable domain (outside the CDR3, taken from reference TRBV19 and TRBJ1-5): DGGITQSPKYLFRKEGQNVTLSCEQNLNHDAMYWYRQDPGQGLRLIYYSQIVNDFQKGDIAEGYSVSREKKESFPLTVTSAQKNPTAFYLCASTPRRVLDQPQHFGDGTRLSIL.

The genes are TRBV5-1 and TRBJ2-3, with TRBD1 matching over 8 bases. CDR3 size: 16 residues. CDR1 is SGHRS and CDR2 is YFSETQ in the germline V gene. The V segment lost 4 bases and the J segment 4 bases; nucleotides outside the gene matches: 11. CDR3: CASSIGDRGRPDTQYF. For the CDR3, the DNA is TGCGCCAGCAGCATCGGTGACAGGGGTCGACCAGATACGCAGTATTTT.

This clonotype has more than one count but fewer than ten. The V gene is TRBV19, the J gene TRBJ1-5; D gene ambiguous. V shed 1 base and J shed 2 bases, with 12 bases lying between them. The germline CDR1 and CDR2 sequences are LNHDA and SQIVND (reference sequence). The CDR3 is 16 residues long. The DNA of the CDR3 is TGTGCCAGTAGTATAGGAGGCAGCTTCGGCAATCAGCCCCAGCATTTT. Amino acids: CASSIGGSFGNQPQHF. Variable domain in full (rest from reference TRBV19 and TRBJ1-5): DGGITQSPKYLFRKEGQNVTLSCEQNLNHDAMYWYRQDPGQGLRLIYYSQIVNDFQKGDIAEGYSVSREKKESFPLTVTSAQKNPTAFYLCASSIGGSFGNQPQHFGDGTRLSIL.

The chain couples TRBV6-1 to TRBJ1-1, with D hard to call. Germline lookup yields CDR1 MNHNS and CDR2 SASEGT. The V and J ends lost 7 bases and 4 bases respectively, with 10 bases between them. The CDR3 length is 12 residues. The CDR3 loop reads CASTQKATEAFF. The CDR3 coding sequence is TGTGCCAGCACCCAAAAAGCCACTGAAGCTTTCTTT.

This clonotype was recorded a few times. The chain's CDR3 is CAIRSTGGPNEKLFF. Written as DNA, the CDR3 is TGTGCCATCAGATCAACAGGGGGCCCTAATGAAAAACTGTTTTTT. This rearrangement joins TRBV10-3 to TRBJ1-4, with 9 bases identical to TRBD1. This CDR3 is 15 amino acids long. Trimming took 6 bases from V and 3 from J; bases not matched to a gene: 5. Germline values: CDR1 ENHRY, CDR2 SYGVKD.

This clonotype appeared a few times. V usage is TRBV7-9 and J usage is TRBJ2-3; TRBD1 agrees at 8 bases. This CDR3 region has 17 residues. The J segment lost 2 bases and the V segment lost 6 bases, leaving 13 bases of the junction unmatched. Germline V gene data show CDR1 as SEHNR and CDR2 as FQNEAQ (reference sequence). For the CDR3, the DNA is TGTGCCAGCAGACCCGGGTTGAGACAGGGGTCCACAGATACGCAGTATTTT. This gives the protein CASRPGLRQGSTDTQYF.

This clonotype appeared once. This rearrangement joins TRBV7-6 to TRBJ2-7; 12 nucleotides align to TRBD2. The CDR3 has 15 amino acids. V dropped 5 bases and J dropped 4; count of bases not matched to a gene: 6. The germline gives CDR1 SGHVS, CDR2 FNYEAQ. CDR3 sequence reads: CASSERTSGMYEQYF. CDR3 nucleotides: TGTGCCAGCAGCGAGCGGACTAGCGGGATGTACGAGCAGTACTTC. Variable domain in full (rest from reference TRBV7-6 and TRBJ2-7): GAGVSQSPRYKVTKRGQDVALRCDPISGHVSLYWYRQALGQGPEFLTYFNYEAQQDKSGLPNDRFSAERPEGSISTLTIQRTEQRDSAMYRCASSERTSGMYEQYFGPGTRLTVT.

This rearrangement joins TRBV12-3 or TRBV12-4 to TRBJ2-5, with 10 nucleotides matching TRBD2. Gene TRBJ2-7 matches the end of the DNA better, so the J call may be wrong. The CDR3 contains 18 residues. In DNA form, the CDR3 reads TGTGCCAGCAGTTTTTGGCGGCAACTAGCGGGACTTACCTACGAGCAGTACTTC. Protein product: CASSFWRQLAGLTYEQYF.

The chain couples TRBV29-1 to TRBJ2-3, with a tentative D call TRBD2 (5 bases). The V and J ends lost 4 bases and 3 bases respectively, with 11 bases between them. The CDR3 is 13 amino acids. In germline, CDR1 is SQVTM, CDR2 ANQGSEA. CDR3 protein: CSVGPTGTDTQYF. CDR3 DNA sequence: TGCAGCGTTGGCCCGACGGGAACAGATACGCAGTATTTT.

In its sample, this clonotype was seen a few times. This chain connects TRBV24-1 to TRBJ2-5, with a possible D match to TRBD2 (5 bases). V was trimmed by 7 bases and J by 5 bases, leaving 10 bases between them. The germline V gene has CDR1 KGHDR and CDR2 SFDVKD. The CDR3 is 12 amino acids. As DNA, the CDR3 is TGTGCCACCAGGGATCGGGGTGAGACCCAGTACTTC. It yields the protein CATRDRGETQYF.

Only a few counts were recorded for this clonotype. The chain joins TRBV29-1 to TRBJ2-5; TRBD2 agrees at 14 bases. V was clipped by 7 bases and J by 5 bases; unmatched bases: 6. Germline CDR1 reads SQVTM; CDR2 reads ANQGSEA. CDR3 length: 14 residues. CDR3 sequence reads: CSGGLAGVGETQYF. The CDR3 nucleotides are TGCAGCGGGGGACTAGCGGGAGTTGGGGAGACCCAGTACTTC.

This clonotype appeared a single time. The chain combines TRBV6-4 with TRBJ1-5; unclear D gene. Germline V gene sequence: CDR1 MRHNA, CDR2 SNTAGT. V was pared by 6 bases and J by 6 bases, with 12 bases between. The CDR3 spans 13 residues. CDR3 DNA sequence: TGTGCCAGCAGCGAGGGTTTCGGTCAGCCCCAGCATTTT. This codes for CASSEGFGQPQHF.

This chain uses TRBV7-9 with TRBJ1-1; D might be TRBD1 (6 bases). Germline loops: CDR1 SEHNR, CDR2 FQNEAQ (reference sequence). Trimming stripped 6 bases from V and 1 base from J, with 15 bases between. CDR3 length: 15 amino acids. The CDR3 DNA reads as TGTGCCAGCAGACTTCACGTGACAGGGAACACTGAAGCTTTCTTT. Amino acid sequence: CASRLHVTGNTEAFF.

The chain uses TRBV5-6 and TRBJ2-5, with a weak D call TRBD1 (5 bases). Germline V gene lookup returns CDR1 SGHDT and CDR2 YYEEEE. The CDR3 loop spans 14 amino acids. The V gene lost 3 bases and the J gene lost 2 bases, with 11 bases spanning the gap. The CDR3 loop is CASSWATEQETQYF. The CDR3 bases are TGTGCCAGCAGCTGGGCGACAGAACAAGAGACCCAGTACTTC.

The chain joins TRBV12-3 or TRBV12-4 to TRBJ2-1; TRBD2 matches 15 bases. The CDR3 is made up of 18 amino acids. V shed 5 bases, J shed 5 bases, and the junction held 10 bases outside the gene matches. The CDR3 DNA reads as TGTGCCAGCAGTGATAAGGGACTAGCGGGAGGTAGGAACAATGAGCAGTTCTTC. Amino acids: CASSDKGLAGGRNNEQFF.

Only a few counts were recorded for this clonotype. CDR3 in amino acids: CASSPIAPWGYNEQFF. The CDR3 DNA reads as TGTGCCAGCAGCCCTATAGCCCCTTGGGGGTACAATGAGCAGTTCTTC. The rearrangement joins TRBV5-6 to TRBJ2-1, with D perhaps given as TRBD1 or TRBD2 (5 bases each). V was trimmed by 4 bases and J by 4 bases, leaving 18 bases between them. Germline assignment: CDR1 SGHDT and CDR2 YYEEEE. This CDR3 region has 16 residues.

This clonotype turned up a few times. This rearrangement joins TRBV20-1 to TRBJ2-1; D ambiguous. Germline V CDR1 and CDR2: DFQATT, SNEGSKA (reference sequence). The length of the CDR3 is 14 residues. V lost 2 bases and J 7 bases, leaving 15 bases between the germline ends. The CDR3 sequence: CSARPPISGNEQFF. CDR3 coding DNA: TGCAGTGCTAGACCCCCTATTTCCGGGAATGAGCAGTTCTTC.

This clonotype was seen only a few times. The chain employs TRBV29-1 and TRBJ2-1; D is perhaps TRBD2 (6 bases). There are 11 residues in the CDR3. CDR1 and CDR2 from the germline V gene are SQVTM and ANQGSEA. V lost 7 bases and J lost 10, with 14 bases in between. CDR3 loop: CSGLGAGEQFF. CDR3 nucleotides: TGCAGCGGGCTAGGGGCGGGGGAGCAGTTCTTC.

The chain couples TRBV18 to TRBJ2-7; no clear D gene. The tail of the sequence fits TRBJ2-5 better, so the J call may be wrong. Per germline, CDR1 KGHSH and CDR2 LQKENI. This CDR3 comprises 16 residues. Here the CDR3 DNA reads TGTGCCAGCTCTTTAAGAAAAACACTTCAACAAGAGACCCAGTACTTC. Translated, it gives CASSLRKTLQQETQYF.

This clonotype has just a few counts. The chain carries TRBV20-1 and TRBJ2-7; the match to TRBD2 covers 8 bases. Trimming at V came to 1 base and at J to 7 bases, leaving 6 bases not matched to a gene. The CDR3 has 13 amino acids. CDR1 is DFQATT and CDR2 is SNEGSKA in the germline V gene (reference sequence). The CDR3 coding sequence is TGCAGTGCTAGAGCCCGGGGGGGAGAAGAGCAGTACTTC. Amino acid sequence: CSARARGGEEQYF.

This chain connects TRBV27 to TRBJ2-7; D uncertain. Germline assignment: CDR1 MNHEY and CDR2 SMNVEV (reference sequence). Deletions cut 2 bases from V and 4 bases from J, with 15 bases between. CDR3 length: 15 amino acids. The CDR3 DNA reads TGTGCCAGCAGTTTAAGGCACGGCAGCAGTTACGAGCAGTACTTC. This codes for CASSLRHGSSYEQYF.

This clonotype occurred a few times. The CDR3 region is CASSPTDREKDTDTQYF. For the CDR3, the DNA is TGTGCCAGCAGTCCAACGGACAGGGAGAAGGACACAGATACGCAGTATTTT. The chain is built from TRBV12-3 or TRBV12-4 and TRBJ2-3; 8 positions agree with TRBD1. Losses at the gene ends were 5 bases for V and 2 bases for J; bases not matched to a gene: 12. The CDR3 runs to 17 residues.

The rearrangement joins TRBV7-2 to TRBJ1-5; 7 bases agree with TRBD1. CDR1 is SGHTA, CDR2 FQGNSA, per germline. V dropped 1 base and J dropped 0; count of bases not matched to a gene: 12. The CDR3 runs 19 residues. Here the CDR3 reads CASSLGVGTVQHSNQPQHF. CDR3 nucleotides: TGTGCCAGCAGCTTAGGGGTGGGGACAGTTCAACATAGCAATCAGCCCCAGCATTTT.

Comment on this clonotype: A read error may account for a junction end that differs from germline. The rearrangement links TRBV4-2 to TRBJ2-7; 9 bases line up with TRBD1. Germline-derived CDR1 and CDR2 are LGHNA and YNFKEQ. CDR3 length: 15 residues. CDR3 nucleotide sequence: TGTGCCTGCAGCCTCGACAGGGGGAGCTCCTACGAGCAGTACTTC. Its protein product is CACSLDRGSSYEQYF.

This sequence joins TRBV20-1 and TRBJ2-1; possibly TRBD2 for D (6 bases). The J call is in doubt because the DNA end fits TRBJ2-7 better. This CDR3 has 14 residues. Germline V CDR1 and CDR2: DFQATT, SNEGSKA (reference sequence). The CDR3 DNA follows: TGCAGTGCTAGAGATAGGGAGACTAGTGGAGAGCAGTACTTC. Its protein is CSARDRETSGEQYF.

The sample holds a few counts of this clonotype. The chain carries TRBV6-1 and TRBJ2-7; 9 bases agree with TRBD1. Germline-derived CDR1 and CDR2 are MNHNS and SASEGT. The V segment lost 3 bases and the J segment 1 base; nucleotides outside the gene matches: 7. The CDR3 loop spans 16 amino acids. CDR3 nucleotides: TGTGCCAGCAGTGAGGGGGCGGGACAGGGTTCCTACGAGCAGTACTTC. The encoded protein is CASSEGAGQGSYEQYF.